These 23 T cell receptor beta chains came from one sample sequenced in a study of blood T cell repertoires in COVID-19. The assay was immunoSEQ multiplex PCR, and TCRdb's table has in-frame clones only and misses some. This table holds 300,000 or so clones, approximately 92% found once. The sequencing sample was made of PBMCs or T cells enriched from blood (not recorded which). The receptors were sampled from a woman between 25 and 40 years old who had recovered from COVID-19.

This clone was seen once. The chain combines TRBV5-3 with TRBJ2-1; no clear D gene. TRBV5-3 is marked as an open reading frame, function uncertain. The V end was cut by 6 bases, the J end by 4 bases, with 20 bases between. The CDR3 totals 16 residues. CDR3 protein: CARIERLTTGYNEQFF. As DNA, the CDR3 is TGTGCCAGAATCGAAAGACTTACTACCGGATACAATGAGCAGTTCTTC.

The chain recombines TRBV5-1 with TRBJ2-7, with D tentatively TRBD1 (6 bases). Germline CDR1 reads SGHRS; CDR2 reads YFSETQ. Trimming removed 5 bases from V and 3 bases from J, with 18 bases in between. This CDR3 is 15 amino acids long. The DNA for the CDR3 is TGCGCCAGCAGAAGGGAACAGGGAAGAATCTACGAGCAGTACTTC. Translation: CASRREQGRIYEQYF.

The rearrangement joins TRBV29-1 to TRBJ1-5, with a possible D match to TRBD1 (5 bases). Germline V CDR1 and CDR2: SQVTM, ANQGSEA. V was pared by 6 bases and J by 3 bases, with 12 bases between. The CDR3 has 13 residues. CDR3 residues: CSVSGGVNQPQHF. The CDR3 coding sequence is TGCAGCGTCTCCGGGGGGGTCAATCAGCCCCAGCATTTT.

Only one count was recorded for this clone. This chain connects TRBV15 to TRBJ2-3; perhaps TRBD1 as D (7 bases). The germline V gene encodes CDR1 LNHNV and CDR2 YYDKDF (reference sequence). Trimming cost V 1 base and J 3 bases, with 11 bases left between them. The CDR3 runs 15 residues. CDR3 loop: CATSRAQGRTDTQYF. In nucleotides, the CDR3 is TGTGCCACCAGCAGAGCACAGGGGAGGACAGATACGCAGTATTTT.

The V call is TRBV4-2, the J call TRBJ2-7; 14 nucleotides agree with TRBD2. This CDR3 spans 15 amino acids. The trim removed 2 bases at V and 9 bases at J, leaving 6 bases unmatched. Germline assignment: CDR1 LGHNA and CDR2 YNFKEQ. In nucleotides, the CDR3 is TGTGCCAGCAGCCAAACCCTCGGACTAGCGGGAGGGCAGTACTTC. This encodes CASSQTLGLAGGQYF.

The chain employs TRBV14 and TRBJ2-1; 7 nucleotides agree with TRBD1. The CDR3 extends over 18 amino acids. The junction had 14 bases not matched to a gene; V was cut back by 1 base and J by 5 bases. CDR1 and CDR2 (germline): SGHDN, FVKESK. Here the CDR3 reads CASSQGGGPGRYNNEQFF. Written as DNA, the CDR3 is TGTGCCAGCAGCCAAGGAGGGGGCCCGGGGAGATATAACAATGAGCAGTTCTTC. Variable domain in full (rest from reference TRBV14 and TRBJ2-1): EAGVTQFPSHSVIEKGQTVTLRCDPISGHDNLYWYRRVMGKEIKFLLHFVKESKQDESGMPNNRFLAERTGGTYSTLKVQPAELEDSGVYFCASSQGGGPGRYNNEQFFGPGTRLTVL.

This rearrangement joins TRBV7-2 to TRBJ2-6; 7 bases are shared with TRBD1. CDR1 is SGHTA and CDR2 is FQGNSA in the germline V gene. Trimming cost V 6 bases and J 2 bases; bases outside gene matches: 7. The CDR3 loop spans 16 amino acids. CDR3 nucleotide sequence: TGTGCCAGCAGACACGACAGGGTTGCTGGGGCCAACGTCCTGACTTTC. Translated, it gives CASRHDRVAGANVLTF.

This chain connects TRBV5-5 to TRBJ2-1, with D possibly TRBD2 on 6 matching bases. The germline V gene encodes CDR1 SGHKS and CDR2 YYEKEE (reference sequence). The CDR3 is made up of 15 amino acids. The V end was cut by 4 bases, the J end by 8 bases, with 19 bases between. CDR3 residues: CASSRRTNIGDEQFF. CDR3 coding DNA: TGTGCCAGCAGCCGCCGGACTAACATTGGGGATGAGCAGTTCTTC. The full variable domain, completed using reference TRBV5-5 and TRBJ2-1, is DAGVTQSPTHLIKTRGQQVTLRCSPISGHKSVSWYQQVLGQGPQFIFQYYEKEERGRGNFPDRFSARQFPNYSSELNVNALLLGDSALYLCASSRRTNIGDEQFFGPGTRLTVL.

The chain is built from TRBV2 and TRBJ2-1, with D possibly being TRBD2 (6 bases). The V end lost 2 bases, the J end lost 0 bases, and 8 bases lay between the germline ends. The CDR3 sequence is 15 residues long. Looked up from germline, CDR1 is SNHLY and CDR2 is FYNNEI. In DNA form, the CDR3 reads TGTGCCAGCAGTGAACTGCGGGACTCCTACAATGAGCAGTTCTTC. Its translation is CASSELRDSYNEQFF.

The V gene is TRBV9, the J gene TRBJ1-1; 8 bases fit TRBD1. The CDR3 spans 13 residues. Per germline, CDR1 SGDLS and CDR2 YYNGEE. V dropped 3 bases and J dropped 4; count of bases not matched to a gene: 2. DNA of the CDR3: TGTGCCAGCAGCGACAGGGGGACCACTGAAGCTTTCTTT. Translation: CASSDRGTTEAFF.

This chain uses TRBV11-3 with TRBJ2-1; TRBD2 matches at 7 bases. V was clipped by 5 bases and J by 5 bases; unmatched bases: 9. This CDR3 region has 15 residues. The germline gives CDR1 SGHNT, CDR2 YENEEA. The CDR3 nucleotides read TGTGCCAGCAGCCGCATGGGACTACAAAACAATGAGCAGTTCTTC. It codes for CASSRMGLQNNEQFF.

The V call is TRBV4-2, the J call TRBJ1-6, with D perhaps matching TRBD1 (5 bases). Germline CDR1 is LGHNA and CDR2 is YNFKEQ. V lost 0 bases to trimming and J lost 15 bases, with 12 bases between them. The CDR3 is 13 amino acids. The DNA of the CDR3 is TGTGCCAGCAGCCAAGATAACAGGTCAATCCTCCACTTT. Amino acids: CASSQDNRSILHF.

The chain is built from TRBV16 and TRBJ1-2; D is undetermined. The CDR3 is 16 residues long. Germline V gives CDR1 KGHSY, CDR2 FQNENV. V was cut by 0 bases and J by 4 bases, with 15 bases left in between. CDR3 residues: CASSQSAGGGSYGYTF. CDR3 sequence (DNA): TGTGCCAGCAGCCAATCGGCGGGAGGTGGGAGCTATGGCTACACCTTC.

The V and J genes are TRBV7-6 and TRBJ2-3, with 15 bases matching TRBD2. CDR1 SGHVS and CDR2 FNYEAQ come from the germline V gene. J gave up 3 bases and V 1 base, and 5 bases lay outside the gene matches. The CDR3 covers 18 residues. The CDR3, as DNA: TGTGCCAGCAGCTTAGGAGGGACTAGCGGGAGGAGGACAGATACGCAGTATTTT. It is translated as CASSLGGTSGRRTDTQYF.

The chain employs TRBV19 and TRBJ2-7; tentatively, D is TRBD1 (6 bases). CDR3 size: 13 residues. The ends were cut back, 3 bases at V and 2 bases at J, with 8 bases in the middle. The germline CDR1 and CDR2 sequences are LNHDA and SQIVND (reference sequence). The CDR3 nucleotides read TGTGCCAGTAGTATTGGGGGCACCTACGAGCAGTACTTC. Residues: CASSIGGTYEQYF. Using reference TRBV19 and TRBJ2-7 for the parts outside the CDR3, the full variable domain is DGGITQSPKYLFRKEGQNVTLSCEQNLNHDAMYWYRQDPGQGLRLIYYSQIVNDFQKGDIAEGYSVSREKKESFPLTVTSAQKNPTAFYLCASSIGGTYEQYFGPGTRLTVT.

V gene TRBV12-3 or TRBV12-4 combines with J gene TRBJ1-5; D gene uncertain. Trimming left V 1 base short and J 5 bases short, with 6 bases between. This CDR3 is 13 amino acids long. CDR3 bases: TGTGCCAGCAGTTTAGTACTTGATCAGCCCCAGCATTTT. Translated, it gives CASSLVLDQPQHF.

Comments on this clone: The junction and the germline gene differ at one end; a read error may be behind it. The J gene is TRBJ2-7, the V gene TRBV12-3 or TRBV12-4; 11 bases are a match to TRBD2. CDR3 length: 12 amino acids. The CDR3 region has the DNA TGTGCCAGCAGTTCGGGACTAGCGGCGAAGTTATTC. Its translation: CASSSGLAAKLF.

This chain connects TRBV5-1 to TRBJ1-3; 8 bases fit TRBD1. CDR3 length equals 20 residues. The trim removed 1 base at V and 0 bases at J, leaving 15 bases unmatched. The V gene's germline CDR1 is SGHRS and CDR2 YFSETQ. The CDR3 sequence: CASSLWVPGQATVSGNTIYF. CDR3 nucleotide sequence: TGCGCCAGCAGCTTGTGGGTCCCGGGACAGGCCACCGTCTCTGGAAACACCATATATTTT.

V gene TRBV18 combines with J gene TRBJ2-5, with a possible D match to TRBD1 (6 bases). CDR3 size: 13 residues. Germline loops: CDR1 KGHSH, CDR2 LQKENI. V was pared by 5 bases and J by 6 bases, with 13 bases between. CDR3 in DNA: TGTGCCAGCTCAGAGGCAGGGGTCAAGACCCAGTACTTC. Translation: CASSEAGVKTQYF.

Turning to this clone: The sample contains more than one DNA sequence encoding this CDR3. V is TRBV28 and J is TRBJ1-2, with D tentatively TRBD1 (5 bases). The CDR3 is 13 amino acids. V shed 6 bases and J shed 3 bases, with 11 bases lying between them. Germline V lookup: CDR1 MDHEN, CDR2 SYDVKM. CDR3 protein: CASRGGGDYGYTF. In nucleotides, the CDR3 is TGTGCCAGCAGGGGGGGAGGCGACTATGGCTACACCTTC.

This chain connects TRBV5-1 to TRBJ2-7, with 14 bases lining up with TRBD2. CDR1 and CDR2 from the germline V gene are SGHRS and YFSETQ. With V trimmed by 5 bases and J by 6 bases, 10 bases remained unmatched. This CDR3 region has 16 residues. The CDR3 sequence is CASRESTGTSGGEQYF. The CDR3 region has the DNA TGCGCCAGCAGAGAGTCGACCGGGACTAGCGGGGGCGAGCAGTACTTC. The whole variable domain, remainder taken from reference TRBV5-1 and TRBJ2-7, is KAGVTQTPRYLIKTRGQQVTLSCSPISGHRSVSWYQQTPGQGLQFLFEYFSETQRNKGNFPGRFSGRQFSNSRSEMNVSTLELGDSALYLCASRESTGTSGGEQYFGPGTRLTVT.

This chain joins TRBV10-3 and TRBJ2-1, with D tentatively TRBD1 (6 bases). The CDR3 loop spans 14 amino acids. Trimming shortened V by 6 bases and J by 0 bases, and 9 bases separated the two germline ends. Germline lookup yields CDR1 ENHRY and CDR2 SYGVKD. CDR3 coding DNA: TGTGCCATCAGAAGGACAGACTCCTACAATGAGCAGTTCTTC. Its translation: CAIRRTDSYNEQFF.

The rearrangement links TRBV30 to TRBJ1-3; D is ambiguous. CDR3 length equals 13 residues. Germline V lookup: CDR1 GTSNPN, CDR2 SVGIG (reference sequence). V was trimmed by 4 bases and J by 0 bases, leaving 7 bases between them. This chain's CDR3 is CAWILRSGNTIYF. The CDR3 DNA reads as TGTGCCTGGATTTTGCGCTCTGGAAACACCATATATTTT. Based on the CDR3 plus reference TRBV30 and TRBJ1-3, the full variable domain is SQTIHQWPATLVQPVGSPLSLECTVEGTSNPNLYWYRQAAGRGLQLLFYSVGIGQISSEVPQNLSASRPQDRQFILSSKKLLLSDSGFYLCAWILRSGNTIYFGEGSWLTVV.